These 18 T cell receptor beta chains share one sample of origin, sequenced in a study of vaccination effects on CD4 cells after COVID-19 (dated 2022 in TCRdb). These receptors have no known antigen. After more than nine days of culture, CD4+ T cells were isolated with the EasySep CD4+ T cell isolation kit. Each participant received two doses of an mRNA SARS-CoV-2 vaccine, either BNT162b2 or mRNA-1273. The method was the immunoSEQ multiplex PCR assay. The source is immuneACCESS, and TCRdb retained only in-frame sequences with V and J called. Part of the clones is not carried over; for the studies checked, unresolved V genes explain less than half of this, and the remainder is unexplained. A total of about 45,000 clones appear in this sample, roughly 72% of them only once. 9% to 10% of the sample lies in the top ten. Sequenced material: CD4+ T cells from PBMCs cultured without peptide, taken after COVID-19 vaccination. Source of these receptors: a human donor who received a COVID-19 vaccine.

This clone was seen only a few times. This chain joins TRBV2 and TRBJ2-7, with 10 bases that match TRBD2. In germline, CDR1 is SNHLY, CDR2 FYNNEI. The CDR3 extends over 14 amino acids. V lost 7 bases and J lost 2; bases outside the gene matches: 5. DNA of the CDR3: TGTGCCAGCACCCGGACTAGCGGAACCTACGAGCAGTACTTC. This codes for CASTRTSGTYEQYF. Using reference TRBV2 and TRBJ2-7 for the parts outside the CDR3, the full variable domain is EPEVTQTPSHQVTQMGQEVILRCVPISNHLYFYWYRQILGQKVEFLVSFYNNEISEKSEIFDDQFSVERPDGSNFTLKIRSTKLEDSAMYFCASTRTSGTYEQYFGPGTRLTVT.

This chain uses TRBV19 with TRBJ1-2, with 8 positions matching TRBD1. Germline V CDR1 and CDR2: LNHDA, SQIVND (reference sequence). The CDR3 totals 16 residues. Trimming removed 5 bases from V and 4 bases from J; junction bases left unmatched: 12. The CDR3 nucleotides are TGTGCCAGTAGTCTCCCTGAAGGGACAGGTACCTATGGCTACACCTTC. This translates into CASSLPEGTGTYGYTF.

This rearrangement joins TRBV18 to TRBJ1-2; 11 bases map to TRBD1. Germline assignment: CDR1 KGHSH and CDR2 LQKENI. This CDR3 contains 13 residues. Unmatched junction bases numbered 1, after V lost 3 bases and J lost 7 bases. CDR3 coding DNA: TGTGCCAGCTCACCGGACAGGGGGCTTGGCTACACCTTC. This codes for CASSPDRGLGYTF.

The chain joins TRBV6-5 to TRBJ2-2, with 8 nucleotides matching TRBD2. The CDR3 is 15 amino acids. Germline trimming cut 7 bases from V and 4 bases from J; bases unmatched to any gene: 8. CDR1 and CDR2 (germline): MNHEY, SVGAGI. For the CDR3, the DNA is TGTGCCAGCAATGCGGGGGGATCCCCCACCGGGGAGCTGTTTTTT. Protein sequence: CASNAGGSPTGELFF.

Here the CDR3 DNA reads TGTGCCAGCAGTTCCCGCTCAGATGTCGTCTACACCTTC. Residues: CASSSRSDVVYTF. The rearrangement uses TRBV12-3 or TRBV12-4 and TRBJ1-2; no clear D. V was trimmed by 4 bases and J by 10 bases, leaving 16 bases between them. The CDR3 extends over 13 amino acids.

This sequence joins TRBV14 and TRBJ1-2; unclear D gene. Germline V gene data show CDR1 as SGHDN and CDR2 as FVKESK. V lost 0 bases and J 4 bases, leaving 9 bases between the germline ends. CDR3 length equals 14 residues. This chain's CDR3 is CASSQDFSGYGYTF. The CDR3 DNA reads TGTGCCAGCAGCCAAGATTTCAGCGGCTATGGCTACACCTTC.

The chain uses TRBV19 and TRBJ1-1; 7 bases map to TRBD1. The CDR3 contains 15 residues. With V trimmed by 2 bases and J by 6 bases, 9 bases remained unmatched. Germline V gene data show CDR1 as LNHDA and CDR2 as SQIVND (reference sequence). The CDR3 DNA reads as TGTGCCAGTAGTATATTCAGGGGGAGTGACGCTGAAGCTTTCTTT. Protein sequence: CASSIFRGSDAEAFF.

The chain has TRBV7-2 and TRBJ2-7; D is undetermined. CDR1 and CDR2 (germline): SGHTA, FQGNSA. CDR3 size: 11 residues. Trimming pared 5 bases from V and 7 bases from J, leaving 9 bases between. Written as DNA, the CDR3 is TGTGCCAGCAGCCCTATGATAGAGCAGTACTTC. Its translation is CASSPMIEQYF. The full variable domain, with the rest looked up from reference TRBV7-2 and TRBJ2-7, is GAGVSQSPSNKVTEKGKDVELRCDPISGHTALYWYRQSLGQGLEFLIYFQGNSAPDKSGLPSDRFSAERTGGSVSTLTIQRTQQEDSAVYLCASSPMIEQYFGPGTRLTVT.

The chain uses TRBV12-5 and TRBJ1-4; 7 nucleotides line up with TRBD1. CDR1 LGHNT and CDR2 FRNRAP come from the germline V gene. The CDR3 has 18 residues. The ends lost 4 bases at V and 7 bases at J; junction bases unmatched: 18. This CDR3 reads CASGSIRTPGGVGEKLFF. Written as DNA, the CDR3 is TGTGCTAGTGGTTCGATTCGCACACCAGGGGGAGTTGGTGAAAAACTGTTTTTT. Combining the CDR3 with reference TRBV12-5 and TRBJ1-4 gives the whole variable domain DARVTQTPRHKVTEMGQEVTMRCQPILGHNTVFWYRQTMMQGLELLAYFRNRAPLDDSGMPKDRFSAEMPDATLATLKIQPSEPRDSAVYFCASGSIRTPGGVGEKLFFGSGTQLSVL.

The chain links TRBV5-6 to TRBJ2-2; TRBD2 might be the D (6 bases). Germline CDR1 and CDR2: SGHDT and YYEEEE. With 4 bases removed from V and 1 base from J, the gap between germline ends came to 11 bases. This CDR3 region has 15 residues. The chain's CDR3 is CASSAWDLNTGELFF. CDR3 in DNA: TGTGCCAGCAGCGCCTGGGACTTGAACACCGGGGAGCTGTTTTTT.

CDR3 loop: CASSDAGTGNQPQHF. CDR3 sequence (DNA): TGTGCCAGCTCAGACGCTGGGACGGGCAATCAGCCCCAGCATTTT. V gene TRBV18 combines with J gene TRBJ1-5; a weak D match, TRBD1 (5 bases). This CDR3 contains 15 residues. Germline V gene lookup returns CDR1 KGHSH and CDR2 LQKENI. V was cut by 5 bases and J by 2 bases, with 13 bases left in between.

This clone has only one observation. The chain uses TRBV24-1 and TRBJ2-3, with TRBD1 matching 8 bases. Trimming at V came to 6 bases and at J to 4 bases, leaving 8 bases not matched to a gene. This CDR3 has 15 residues. Germline V gene lookup returns CDR1 KGHDR and CDR2 SFDVKD. CDR3 sequence reads: CATSLGGQGPDTQYF. The CDR3 DNA is TGTGCCACCAGTTTAGGAGGACAGGGTCCAGATACGCAGTATTTT.

This chain uses TRBV14 with TRBJ1-6; D remains unclear. This CDR3 has 15 amino acids. V was clipped by 3 bases and J by 9 bases, with 15 bases between them. Germline-derived CDR1 and CDR2 are SGHDN and FVKESK. The CDR3 region has the DNA TGTGCCAGCAGCCAGGGTCCGGGGAGTGGTTCACCCCTCCACTTT. It specifies CASSQGPGSGSPLHF. Full variable domain (outside the CDR3, taken from reference TRBV14 and TRBJ1-6): EAGVTQFPSHSVIEKGQTVTLRCDPISGHDNLYWYRRVMGKEIKFLLHFVKESKQDESGMPNNRFLAERTGGTYSTLKVQPAELEDSGVYFCASSQGPGSGSPLHFGNGTRLTVT.

The chain joins TRBV18 to TRBJ2-3; D not certain. CDR1 and CDR2 from the germline V gene are KGHSH and LQKENI. V was shortened by 0 bases and J by 6 bases, with 7 bases between the two germline ends. The CDR3 consists of 13 residues. The CDR3 DNA reads as TGTGCCAGCTCACCACCGTCCCCCGATACGCAGTATTTT. Its translation is CASSPPSPDTQYF.

The V gene is TRBV5-4, the J gene TRBJ2-1, with 14 nucleotides matching TRBD2. Germline CDR1 reads SGHNT; CDR2 reads YYREEE (reference sequence). V shed 0 bases, J shed 8 bases, and the junction held 1 base outside the gene matches. The CDR3 is 15 amino acids. The CDR3 sequence is CASSLGLAGGHEQFF. For the CDR3, the DNA is TGTGCCAGCAGCTTGGGACTAGCGGGGGGGCATGAGCAGTTCTTC.

As to this clone: No conserved phenylalanine or tryptophan ends this CDR3, so it is likely a read error. The DNA is omitted, as the CDR3 cannot be located on it reliably, and the CDR3 follows TCRdb's listing. The V call is TRBV21-1, the J call TRBJ1-1. TRBV21-1 is termed a pseudogene. The CDR3 is 10 amino acids in total, end residues counted. The chain's CDR3 is CASSPPTHNT.

The chain carries TRBV5-8 and TRBJ2-1; no clear D gene. CDR3 length equals 15 residues. Germline loops: CDR1 SGHTS, CDR2 YDEGEE. The V end was cut by 6 bases, the J end by 0 bases, with 13 bases between. The DNA for the CDR3 is TGTGCCAGCACCCTCGACGGATACTCCTACAATGAGCAGTTCTTC. It yields the protein CASTLDGYSYNEQFF.

This sequence joins TRBV24-1 and TRBJ2-7; D not certain. The V end lost 3 bases, the J end lost 2 bases, and 7 bases lay between the germline ends. Germline V CDR1 and CDR2: KGHDR, SFDVKD. The CDR3 loop spans 13 amino acids. For the CDR3, the DNA is TGTGCCACCAGTGATCCTCCGGCCTACGAGCAGTACTTC. This sequence encodes CATSDPPAYEQYF.